This T cell receptor beta chain emerged from a study of response to subunit inactivated influenza vaccine (dated 2018 in TCRdb). In the study overall: Deep quantitative T cell receptor repertoire profiling was used in the study to track responses to a trivalent subunit inactivated influenza vaccine. The full study reports these points: According to the authors, only a limited number of new T cells may be recruited by each seasonal influenza vaccination.

The receptor library was made with RT-PCR. TCRdb names Illumina HiSeq 2500 as the instrument used. TCRdb reanalyzed the raw reads on its own, using fastp at Q25 for trimming and MiXCR for clone calling, and kept in-frame beta chains. Each CDR3 protein appears once, grouped with its most common genes and DNA. The sample contains some 850,000 distinct CDR3 sequences, around a sixth of them found a single time. Approximately 10% of the sample goes to the ten largest clones. This clonotype has a count of ten or more. Its antigen target is currently unknown. Qualities for individual bases were not recorded, and no much larger clone is one base off. Its CDR3 holds 14 amino acids, cysteine through phenylalanine. Only the CDR3 DNA stays, 42 bases, in frame from base 1. V was cut back by 2 bases and J by 2 bases, leaving a gap of 10 bases between them. Sequences KGHSH (CDR1) and LQKENI (CDR2) are obtained from the germline V gene.

The sample consisted of PBMCs from blood, taken more than 4 days after vaccination. The chain is assembled from TRBV18 and TRBJ2-7, with the D segment identity uncertain. This TCR was recovered from a middle-aged man who received an inactivated influenza vaccine. Donor details come from another sample of the same person, matched by shared clones. CDR3 region: CASSPTPGPYEQYF. Read as DNA, the sequence is TGTGCCAGCTCACCAACACCTGGCCCCTACGAGCAGTACTTC.